This TCR beta chain was found in a study of T cells in Graves' hyperthyroidism and ophthalmopathy. The PBMCs were taken from approximately 9.7 ml of fresh peripheral blood. The V end was cut by 5 bases, the J end by 5 bases, with 14 bases between. The CDR3 is 14 amino acids. In germline, CDR1 is SGHNT, CDR2 YENEEA. Researchers took RNA transcripts and amplified the TCR beta CDR3 regions from them. First-round RT-PCR targeting the TCR CDR3 was performed with the HTBI primer set. One entry per CDR3 protein results from TCRdb running MiXCR on the multiplex PCR reads. The table shows 600,000 or so distinct CDR3 sequences, with 15% to 20% occurring only once. This clonotype was counted a few times.

V and J are TRBV11-3 and TRBJ2-3; TRBD2 might be the D (5 bases). Sequenced material: blood. This sequence was found in a woman in her twenties or thirties with Graves' hyperthyroidism. CDR3 loop: CASSAVDGGDTQYF. CDR3 nucleotides: TGTGCCAGCAGCGCCGTGGATGGAGGAGATACGCAGTATTTT.